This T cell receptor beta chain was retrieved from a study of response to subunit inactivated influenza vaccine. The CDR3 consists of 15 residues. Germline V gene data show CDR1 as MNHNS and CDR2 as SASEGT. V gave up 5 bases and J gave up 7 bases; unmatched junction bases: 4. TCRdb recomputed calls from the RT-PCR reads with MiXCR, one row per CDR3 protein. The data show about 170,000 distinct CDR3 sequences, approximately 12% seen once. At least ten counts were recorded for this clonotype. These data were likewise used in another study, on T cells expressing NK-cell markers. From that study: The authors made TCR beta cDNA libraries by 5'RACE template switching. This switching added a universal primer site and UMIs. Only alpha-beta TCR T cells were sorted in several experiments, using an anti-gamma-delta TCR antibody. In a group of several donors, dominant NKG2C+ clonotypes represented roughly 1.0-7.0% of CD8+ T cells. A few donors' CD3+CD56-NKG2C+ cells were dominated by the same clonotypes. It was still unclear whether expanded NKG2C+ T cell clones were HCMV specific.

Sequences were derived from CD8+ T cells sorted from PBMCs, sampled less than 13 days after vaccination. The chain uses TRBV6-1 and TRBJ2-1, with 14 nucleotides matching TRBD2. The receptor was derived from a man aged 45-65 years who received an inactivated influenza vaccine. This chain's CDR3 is CASSKGLAGVNEQFF. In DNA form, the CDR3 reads TGTGCCAGCAGTAAGGGACTAGCGGGAGTGAATGAGCAGTTCTTC.